These 18 T cell receptor beta chains were sequenced from one sample in a study of identical twins. TCRdb reprocessed the 5' RACE reads with MiXCR, giving one entry per CDR3 protein. The profile shows more than 200,000 distinct CDR3 sequences, about 14% of them singletons. What was sequenced was memory (CD45RO+) T cells sorted from blood. The receptor set was obtained from a young woman in good health.

The rearrangement uses TRBV7-8 and TRBJ2-5; D is perhaps TRBD2 (5 bases). With 7 bases removed from V and 2 bases from J, the gap between germline ends came to 14 bases. The CDR3 runs to 14 residues. The germline V gene encodes CDR1 SGHVS and CDR2 FQNEAQ. The CDR3 DNA reads TGTGCCAGCACCACAACCGGGATTCAAGAGACCCAGTACTTC. Protein: CASTTTGIQETQYF.

Comment on this clonotype: Sequence at one end of the junction differs from germline and may be a read error. CDR3 protein: CSSSIQASDGTGELFF. CDR3 bases: TGTTCCAGCAGTATCCAGGCTAGCGACGGCACCGGGGAGCTGTTTTTT. The chain recombines TRBV12-3 or TRBV12-4 with TRBJ2-2; perhaps TRBD2 as D (6 bases). This CDR3 has 16 residues.

This clonotype was recorded a few times. The CDR3 DNA reads TGCGCCAGCAGCTTCGTCGTCACTGGGGAGCTGTTTTTT. It yields the protein CASSFVVTGELFF. The rearrangement links TRBV5-1 to TRBJ2-2, with D uncertain. Germline CDR1 and CDR2: SGHRS and YFSETQ. CDR3 length: 13 residues. V was shortened by 2 bases and J by 8 bases, with 10 bases between the two germline ends.

This clonotype was detected ten times or more. V and J are TRBV5-8 and TRBJ2-1; 8 bases are a match to TRBD2. The CDR3 runs to 18 residues. Germline V gene data show CDR1 as SGHTS and CDR2 as YDEGEE. With 6 bases clipped from V and 2 bases from J, the junction kept 16 bases outside the gene matches. In nucleotides, the CDR3 is TGTGCCAGCACCCGACTGGTGGGGGTAGCGGGAACCTACAATGAGCAGTTCTTC. Protein product: CASTRLVGVAGTYNEQFF. The complete variable domain, with remaining parts taken from reference TRBV5-8 and TRBJ2-1, reads EAGVTQSPTHLIKTRGQQATLRCSPISGHTSVYWYQQALGLGLQFLLWYDEGEERNRGNFPPRFSGRQFPNYSSELNVNALELEDSALYLCASTRLVGVAGTYNEQFFGPGTRLTVL.

The rearrangement links TRBV12-3 or TRBV12-4 to TRBJ2-5; tentatively, D is TRBD1 or TRBD2 (7 bases each). The V gene lost 3 bases and the J gene lost 3 bases, with 23 bases spanning the gap. The CDR3 spans 18 residues. CDR3 protein: CASSFGGRSSGGEETQYF. CDR3 bases: TGTGCCAGCAGTTTTGGGGGCCGGTCTTCAGGGGGGGAAGAGACCCAGTACTTC.

This chain connects TRBV5-1 to TRBJ1-3; D is uncertain. Trimming pared 4 bases from V and 0 bases from J, leaving 20 bases between. CDR1 is SGHRS and CDR2 is YFSETQ in the germline V gene. The CDR3 consists of 18 residues. The DNA of the CDR3 is TGCGCCAGCAGCCGTACCCCGGGATACATATCCTCTGGAAACACCATATATTTT. Protein sequence: CASSRTPGYISSGNTIYF.

The table lists this clonotype with a few counts. V gene TRBV9 combines with J gene TRBJ2-5, with TRBD2 matching 7 bases. Germline V gene sequence: CDR1 SGDLS, CDR2 YYNGEE. CDR3 length equals 14 residues. J was trimmed by 1 base and V by 3 bases; bases with no gene match: 3. The CDR3 nucleotides read TGTGCCAGCAGCGCCTCTAGCGGCCAAGAGACCCAGTACTTC. Its translation: CASSASSGQETQYF. Variable domain in full (rest from reference TRBV9 and TRBJ2-5): DSGVTQTPKHLITATGQRVTLRCSPRSGDLSVYWYQQSLDQGLQFLIQYYNGEERAKGNILERFSAQQFPDLHSELNLSSLELGDSALYFCASSASSGQETQYFGPGTRLLVL.

This clonotype appeared a few times. CDR3 loop: CASSLGVPDTQYF. CDR3 nucleotide sequence: TGTGCCAGCAGCTTAGGGGTTCCAGATACGCAGTATTTT. This chain uses TRBV7-9 with TRBJ2-3; D is uncertain. The CDR3 is made up of 13 amino acids. V was cut by 1 base and J by 4 bases, with 6 bases left in between. Germline V gene sequence: CDR1 SEHNR, CDR2 FQNEAQ (reference sequence).

CDR3 in DNA: TGTGCCAGCAGCAATGGGGACAGGGAGAAGTACTTC. It yields the protein CASSNGDREKYF. This rearrangement joins TRBV21-1 to TRBJ2-5; the table gives TRBD1 as D, unverified against the DNA. TRBV21-1 is a recognized pseudogene. The CDR3 is 12 residues long.

V is TRBV20-1 and J is TRBJ2-3, with unresolved D. Germline V gene sequence: CDR1 DFQATT, CDR2 SNEGSKA (reference sequence). Trimming stripped 3 bases from V and 3 bases from J, with 13 bases between. There are 14 residues in the CDR3. The CDR3 coding sequence is TGCAGTGCTAGTGCGCCGAAAGCAACAGATACGCAGTATTTT. This encodes CSASAPKATDTQYF.

Only one count was recorded for this clonotype. The chain is built from TRBV6-5 and TRBJ2-7, with D possibly called TRBD1 or TRBD2 (6 bases each). The V and J ends lost 0 bases and 10 bases respectively, with 13 bases between them. The CDR3 totals 13 residues. Germline CDR1 reads MNHEY; CDR2 reads SVGAGI. The CDR3 DNA reads as TGTGCCAGCAGTTACTCGACGGGGGCGACTCAGTACTTC. Encoded protein: CASSYSTGATQYF.

V usage is TRBV5-4 and J usage is TRBJ2-3; D call uncertain. The CDR3 extends over 16 amino acids. CDR1 SGHNT and CDR2 YYREEE come from the germline V gene (reference sequence). Trimming cost V 0 bases and J 0 bases, with 11 bases left between them. CDR3 sequence reads: CASSLDPGLSTDTQYF. The CDR3 region has the DNA TGTGCCAGCAGCTTGGATCCGGGTCTTAGCACAGATACGCAGTATTTT. Full variable domain (outside the CDR3, taken from reference TRBV5-4 and TRBJ2-3): ETGVTQSPTHLIKTRGQQVTLRCSSQSGHNTVSWYQQALGQGPQFIFQYYREEENGRGNFPPRFSGLQFPNYSSELNVNALELDDSALYLCASSLDPGLSTDTQYFGPGTRLTVL.

The rearrangement links TRBV27 to TRBJ2-7; perhaps TRBD2 as D (5 bases). The CDR3 is made up of 13 amino acids. Between the trimmed V and J ends, which lost 8 bases and 6 bases, there was a span of 17 bases. Germline V gene sequence: CDR1 MNHEY, CDR2 SMNVEV (reference sequence). The CDR3 loop is CASGPGLAAEQYF. The CDR3 DNA sequence: TGTGCCAGCGGCCCCGGACTCGCGGCCGAGCAGTACTTC.

The chain combines TRBV20-1 with TRBJ1-1, with D tentatively TRBD1 (5 bases). This CDR3 contains 11 residues. CDR1 is DFQATT, CDR2 SNEGSKA, per germline (reference sequence). V was clipped by 6 bases and J by 3 bases, with 8 bases between them. The CDR3 region is CSAWGDTEAFF. CDR3 nucleotide sequence: TGCAGTGCCTGGGGGGACACTGAAGCTTTCTTT.

The chain has TRBV7-6 and TRBJ1-3, with D tentatively TRBD1 (5 bases). This CDR3 is 16 amino acids long. V lost 3 bases, J lost 0 bases, and 12 bases lay in between. Per the germline V gene, CDR1 is SGHVS and CDR2 is FNYEAQ. CDR3 bases: TGTGCCAGCAGCTTGCTTGGGACGAGCTCTGGAAACACCATATATTTT. This translates into CASSLLGTSSGNTIYF.

V is TRBV6-5 and J is TRBJ2-3; the D is unclear. Trimming shortened V by 6 bases and J by 2 bases, and 3 bases separated the two germline ends. The CDR3 is made up of 11 amino acids. The germline CDR1 and CDR2 sequences are MNHEY and SVGAGI. In DNA form, the CDR3 reads TGTGCCAGCAGCGACACAGATACGCAGTATTTT. Protein: CASSDTDTQYF.

The V and J genes are TRBV14 and TRBJ2-6; D remains ambiguous. This CDR3 has 18 amino acids. Germline lookup yields CDR1 SGHDN and CDR2 FVKESK. With 4 bases removed from V and 0 bases from J, the gap between germline ends came to 16 bases. The DNA of the CDR3 is TGTGCCAGCAGCCCCCTCACAGTTCTGAGCTCTGGGGCCAACGTCCTGACTTTC. It is translated as CASSPLTVLSSGANVLTF.

This clonotype was recorded a few times. V is TRBV10-3 and J is TRBJ2-3; TRBD2 agrees at 9 bases. The length of the CDR3 is 17 residues. CDR1 is ENHRY and CDR2 is SYGVKD in the germline V gene. With V trimmed by 0 bases and J by 2 bases, 6 bases remained unmatched. CDR3: CAISESSQRGDTDTQYF. The CDR3 DNA reads as TGTGCCATCAGTGAGTCGTCTCAGCGGGGGGACACAGATACGCAGTATTTT.